This section outlines one T cell receptor beta chain sequence together with its context. No antigen is known for it. This record belongs to a study of long-term antiretroviral therapy in people with HIV. Study-wide results and limits: Despite increasing after ART, diversity remained lower than that of transplant donor controls.

The study drew at least one pre-ART and at least two post-ART PBMC samples from every donor. Roughly 0.85-10 million cryopreserved PBMC were held in samples before DNA extraction. V lost 1 base to trimming and J lost 5 bases; unmatched junction nucleotides: 2. CDR3 size: 14 residues. The germline gives CDR1 MNHNS, CDR2 SASEGT. Survey level was the resolution at which the v3.0 immunoSEQ assay ran. A per-sample goal of about 40,000-55,000 T-cell genomes was targeted by sequencing. TCRdb's copy holds only in-frame clones and misses some; the assay was immunoSEQ multiplex PCR. The data show about 10,000 clones, about 89% seen once.

The V call is TRBV6-1, the J call TRBJ1-2; TRBD1 matches 9 bases. This TCR was recovered from a woman between 40 and 50 years old with HIV. The material sequenced was unsorted PBMCs, taken 0.2 years before starting antiretroviral therapy. The CDR3 nucleotides read TGTGCCAGCAGTGAAGACAGGGGGCTGTATGGCTACACCTTC. Translated, it gives CASSEDRGLYGYTF.